This T cell receptor (beta chain) was documented in a study of siplizumab effects on memory and regulatory T cells. Broader study findings: The drug siplizumab significantly decreased the alloreactive sequences that could be traced to unstimulated CD4+ memory cells. Most alloreactive clones went unmapped to unstimulated subsets; only a minor fraction mapped. Naive T cells, seemingly more diverse than memory cells, seemed major alloresponse contributors. Proliferating siplizumab-culture Tregs lacked confirmation of suppressive function.

The table came from immunoSEQ multiplex PCR; TCRdb's copy has only in-frame clones and leaves some out. This sample carries approximately 90,000 clones, about 94% of them seen once, and the ten largest clones take roughly 0.3%. Germline V CDR1 and CDR2: LNHDA, SQIVND (reference sequence). The CDR3 extends over 19 amino acids. Trimming at V came to 5 bases and at J to 0 bases, leaving 14 bases not matched to a gene. The sample holds one count of this clone. Its antigen remains unknown. The TCR originated in a human donor in good health. Sequenced material: non-Treg CD4+ T cells sorted from blood. This rearrangement joins TRBV19 to TRBJ2-1; 9 bases line up with TRBD2. This chain's CDR3 is CASSPWGSGGSRSYNEQFF. The CDR3 region has the DNA TGTGCCAGTAGTCCCTGGGGTAGCGGGGGTTCCCGCTCCTACAATGAGCAGTTCTTC.